The source of this T cell receptor beta chain is a study of Ad26.COV2.S vaccination and SARS-CoV-2 variants. Turning to the study itself: Ad26.COV2.S arm of COV1001 included the donor. Findings and limits, study-wide: Measurement of non-spike TCR breadth gave similar results in vaccine and placebo recipients.

Treatment: 19 received Ad26.COV2.S at low or high dose, single or two shots; several received placebo; per-sample allocation not given. Day 63 after the first vaccine or placebo injection was the time point for sampling. The table came from immunoSEQ multiplex PCR; TCRdb's copy has only in-frame clones and leaves some out. The sample holds some 300,000 clones, 70% to 90% seen once. With regard to this clone: Antigen specificity is unknown.

The sequence was collected from a person aged 18 to 59 who received the Ad26.COV2.S COVID-19 vaccine or a placebo. The sequenced sample was peripheral blood, obtained in a trial of Ad26.COV2.S vaccine versus placebo.

The CDR3 region is CASSLTGGTEAFF. The CDR3 DNA reads as TGCGCCAGCAGCCTGACAGGGGGCACTGAAGCTTTCTTT. The chain employs TRBV5-1 and TRBJ1-1, with 9 positions matching TRBD1. The J segment lost 4 bases and the V segment lost 4 bases, leaving 2 bases of the junction unmatched. The CDR3 length is 13 residues. Germline V gene sequence: CDR1 SGHRS, CDR2 YFSETQ.